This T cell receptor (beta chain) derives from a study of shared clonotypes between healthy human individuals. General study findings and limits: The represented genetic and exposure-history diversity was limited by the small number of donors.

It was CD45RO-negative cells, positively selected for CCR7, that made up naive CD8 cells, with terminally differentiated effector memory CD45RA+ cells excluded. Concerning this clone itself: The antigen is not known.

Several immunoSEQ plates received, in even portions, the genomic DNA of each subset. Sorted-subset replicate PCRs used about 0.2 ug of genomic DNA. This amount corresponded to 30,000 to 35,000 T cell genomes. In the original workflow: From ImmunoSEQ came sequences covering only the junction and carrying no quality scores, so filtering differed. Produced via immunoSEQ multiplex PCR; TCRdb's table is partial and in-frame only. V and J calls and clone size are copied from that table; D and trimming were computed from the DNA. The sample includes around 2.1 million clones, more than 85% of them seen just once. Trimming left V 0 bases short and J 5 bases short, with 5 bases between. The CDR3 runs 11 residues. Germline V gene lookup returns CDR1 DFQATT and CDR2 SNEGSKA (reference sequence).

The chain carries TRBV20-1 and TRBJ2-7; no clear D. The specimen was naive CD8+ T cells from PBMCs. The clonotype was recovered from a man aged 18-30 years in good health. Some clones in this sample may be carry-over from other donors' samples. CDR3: CSARDTNEQYF. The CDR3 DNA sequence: TGCAGTGCTAGAGATACGAACGAGCAGTACTTC.